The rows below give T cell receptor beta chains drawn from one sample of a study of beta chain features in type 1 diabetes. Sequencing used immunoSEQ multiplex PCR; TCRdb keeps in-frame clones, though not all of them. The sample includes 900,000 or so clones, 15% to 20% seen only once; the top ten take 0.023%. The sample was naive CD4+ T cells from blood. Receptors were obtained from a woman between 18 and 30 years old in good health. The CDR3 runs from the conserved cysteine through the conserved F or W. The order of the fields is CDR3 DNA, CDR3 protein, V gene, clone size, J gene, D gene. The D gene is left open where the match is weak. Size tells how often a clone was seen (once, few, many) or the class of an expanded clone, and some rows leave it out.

TGCGCCAGCAGCAGACCCCTAGCGCAAGAGACCCAGTACTTC | CASSRPLAQETQYF | TRBV5-1 | NA | TRBJ2-5 | NA
TGCGCCAGCAGCCAAGTGGTTTCTCTACCGACCCAGTACTTC | CASSQVVSLPTQYF | TRBV4-1 | few | TRBJ2-5 | NA
TGTGCCAGCAGCTTATTAAGGGGCGCAGATACGCAGTATTTT | CASSLLRGADTQYF | TRBV7-2 | NA | TRBJ2-3 | NA
TGTGCCAGCAGCCGTGCTTTTGGCCAGGTGAACACTGAAGCTTTCTTT | CASSRAFGQVNTEAFF | TRBV7-9 | few | TRBJ1-1 | NA
TGTGCCAGCAGCGTAGCGAGCTACAATGAGCAGTTCTTC | CASSVASYNEQFF | TRBV9 | few | TRBJ2-1 | NA
TGCGCCAGCAGCTTGAACGGGGCCTACAATGAGCAGTTCTTC | CASSLNGAYNEQFF | TRBV5-1 | few | TRBJ2-1 | NA
TGTGCCACGTGCACGGGGCATAATCAGCCCCAGCATTTT | CATCTGHNQPQHF | TRBV19 | NA | TRBJ1-5 | NA
TGTGCCAGCAGTTTCAGTGGGAGGGCCTGGGGCACCGGGGAGCTGTTTTTT | CASSFSGRAWGTGELFF | TRBV28 | few | TRBJ2-2 | TRBD2
TGCGCCAGCAGTCCTTGGACTAGCGGGCAAGAGACCCAGTACTTC | CASSPWTSGQETQYF | TRBV23-1 | few | TRBJ2-5 | TRBD2
TGTGCCAGCTCACCATCGTACGGGCTAGCCGATACGCAGTATTTT | CASSPSYGLADTQYF | TRBV18 | NA | TRBJ2-3 | NA
TGTGCCAGCAGCTTAGCGGGAGGGCCCGGTGAGCAGTTCTTC | CASSLAGGPGEQFF | TRBV5-4 | few | TRBJ2-1 | TRBD2
TGTGCCAGCAGCTCCTCTCCGGGGTACAATGAGCAGTTCTTC | CASSSSPGYNEQFF | TRBV7-3 | NA | TRBJ2-1 | NA
TGTGCCAGCAGTGAAGTTGCGGGATTGACAGATACGCAGTATTTT | CASSEVAGLTDTQYF | TRBV2 | few | TRBJ2-3 | NA
TGTGCCAGCAGTGAATGGGGACCGACGGGTGCCCAGTACTTC | CASSEWGPTGAQYF | TRBV2 | few | TRBJ2-5 | NA
TGTGCCAGCAAGACCAACACAGATACGCAGTATTTT | CASKTNTDTQYF | TRBV2 | NA | TRBJ2-3 | NA
TGTGCCAGCAGCTTGGCAGCTGTCGAATTCGAGACCCAGTACTTC | CASSLAAVEFETQYF | TRBV7-9 | NA | TRBJ2-5 | NA
TGTGCCAGCAGCTTGGCTGCTAGCGGGACCGGGGAGCTGTTTTTT | CASSLAASGTGELFF | TRBV5-4 | NA | TRBJ2-2 | TRBD2
TGTGCCACCAGCAGAGATGGAGGATCACCATCGAACACCGGGGAGCTGTTTTTT | CATSRDGGSPSNTGELFF | TRBV15 | few | TRBJ2-2 | NA
TGTGCCAGCAGTTGGGACGGTTCCTACGAGCAGTACTTC | CASSWDGSYEQYF | TRBV13 | NA | TRBJ2-7 | NA
TGTGCCATCAGTGAGTCGGTACTACCGGGGGAGCAGTACTTC | CAISESVLPGEQYF | TRBV10-3 | NA | TRBJ2-7 | NA
TGTGCCAGCAGTTTTGCAGGGGTACCGTACGAGCAGTACTTC | CASSFAGVPYEQYF | TRBV28 | NA | TRBJ2-7 | NA
TGTGCCAGCAGACCGGACAGGACAATCCGTTTGAACACTGAAGCTTTCTTT | CASRPDRTIRLNTEAFF | TRBV27 | few | TRBJ1-1 | TRBD1
TGTGCCAGCAGCCCGACAGGAAACACTGAAGCTTTCTTT | CASSPTGNTEAFF | TRBV7-3 | few | TRBJ1-1 | NA
TGCAGCGTTGCCGAAGGACAGGCCGCGTACAATGAGCAGTTCTTC | CSVAEGQAAYNEQFF | TRBV29-1 | few | TRBJ2-1 | TRBD1
TGTGCCAGCAGTGACTCGGGAGGCACAGATACGCAGTATTTT | CASSDSGGTDTQYF | TRBV6-4 | NA | TRBJ2-3 | NA
TGTGCCAGCAGCCCCTCTGGGGCCAACGTCCTGACTTTC | CASSPSGANVLTF | TRBV25-1 | NA | TRBJ2-6 | NA
TGTGCCACCAGCAGAGACGAAGTACAGGTTGCCTATGGCTACACCTTC | CATSRDEVQVAYGYTF | TRBV15 | once | TRBJ1-2 | NA
TGCGCCAGCAGCTTGGATTTATCGGGAGATACGCAGTATTTT | CASSLDLSGDTQYF | TRBV5-1 | few | TRBJ2-3 | NA
TGTGCCAGCAGCTTCGATTGGGGCAGCGACGAGCAGTACTTC | CASSFDWGSDEQYF | TRBV7-2 | NA | TRBJ2-7 | NA
TGTGCCAGCACCCGGACTAGCGGGAGCGGAAGTCGGACAGATACGCAGTATTTT | CASTRTSGSGSRTDTQYF | TRBV2 | NA | TRBJ2-3 | TRBD2
TGCGCCAGCAGTTCCGGGCCCCCACCAGCTTTCTTT | CASSSGPPPAFF | TRBV5-1 | few | TRBJ1-1 | NA
TGTGCCAGCAGTTTAAGGTCTCGGGTGGGAGTTATCAGCGGGGGTGAGCAGTTCTTC | CASSLRSRVGVISGGEQFF | TRBV27 | NA | TRBJ2-1 | TRBD2
TGCGCCAGCAGCGGGGCCGAGGGGATAAACACCGGGGAGCTGTTTTTT | CASSGAEGINTGELFF | TRBV5-1 | few | TRBJ2-2 | NA
TGTGCCAGCAGTGAGGCGGGGAAGGGATTCGACGAGCAGTACTTC | CASSEAGKGFDEQYF | TRBV28 | NA | TRBJ2-7 | NA
TGTGCCACCCAAGCGGGGTACTCTGGGGCCAACGTCCTGACTTTC | CATQAGYSGANVLTF | TRBV6-5 | NA | TRBJ2-6 | TRBD2
TGTGCCAGCCTTTTGACGACAGCCCCCTACGAGCAGTACTTC | CASLLTTAPYEQYF | TRBV6-1 | NA | TRBJ2-7 | NA
TGTGCCAGCAGGCTACCCGGGACCCCGAGCGGGTTCTTC | CASRLPGTPSGFF | TRBV28 | NA | TRBJ2-1 | NA
TGTGCCAGTAGAGAGGTCGGGGCGACCGGGGAGCTGTTTTTT | CASREVGATGELFF | TRBV19 | NA | TRBJ2-2 | NA
TGTGCCAGCAGCCCACAGGGGAACGCGGAGACCCAGTACTTC | CASSPQGNAETQYF | TRBV7-3 | few | TRBJ2-5 | TRBD1
TGTGCCAGCAGCCAGATGGGAGTTTATGGAGGCTACACCTTC | CASSQMGVYGGYTF | TRBV7-9 | few | TRBJ1-2 | NA
TGTGCCAGCTCACCAGCCGGGCTGAAAAACATTCAGTACTTC | CASSPAGLKNIQYF | TRBV18 | few | TRBJ2-4 | NA
TGTGCCAGCAGTACCCCCCCTCGAGAGACCCAGTACTTC | CASSTPPRETQYF | TRBV28 | NA | TRBJ2-5 | NA
TGTGCCAGCAAAACGACAGGGTCCTATGGCTACACCTTC | CASKTTGSYGYTF | TRBV27 | NA | TRBJ1-2 | TRBD1
TGTGCCAGCAGCCCTCCGGGACAGGGCACCTCTGGGGCCAACGTCCTGACTTTC | CASSPPGQGTSGANVLTF | TRBV28 | few | TRBJ2-6 | TRBD1
TGTGCCAGCAGCCCTATGACAGGGGCCATTCAGTACTTC | CASSPMTGAIQYF | TRBV14 | many | TRBJ2-4 | TRBD1
TGTGCCAGCAGCTCCGGGCCGGGCAGGCGCACAGATACGCAGTATTTT | CASSSGPGRRTDTQYF | TRBV7-8 | NA | TRBJ2-3 | NA
TGTGCCAGCAGCTTCACCGACAGGGGCAATCAGCCCCAGCATTTT | CASSFTDRGNQPQHF | TRBV5-5 | few | TRBJ1-5 | TRBD1
TGTGCCAGCAGTAGGTCAGGGGTCCAATACGAGCAGTACTTC | CASSRSGVQYEQYF | TRBV2 | NA | TRBJ2-7 | NA
TGTGCCAGCAGCTTTCGACTAGATAATGAGCAGTTCTTC | CASSFRLDNEQFF | TRBV7-6 | once | TRBJ2-1 | NA
TGTGCCAGCAGCAGCGAAGGGTCTGGGGGTGAAAAACTGTTTTTT | CASSSEGSGGEKLFF | TRBV28 | few | TRBJ1-4 | NA
TGTGCCACCAGCCCTACCCTGACGGATACCTACGAGCAGTACTTC | CATSPTLTDTYEQYF | TRBV15 | NA | TRBJ2-7 | NA
TGCAGCCCCCGCCGGGGGACTGAAGCTTTCTTT | CSPRRGTEAFF | TRBV29-1 | NA | TRBJ1-1 | NA